This T cell receptor beta chain was sequenced during a study of vaccination effects on CD4 cells after COVID-19. Whole-study context: Under the ViraFEST assay, PBMC were stimulated with viral peptide pools so that antigen-specific CD4+ T cells expanded. Sequencing was performed afterwards. Culturing of around 1.9 million PBMC per well took place with approximately 9.3 IU/ml IL-2 and 9.5 to 10 ug/ml peptides.

Between days 9 and 11 of culture, CD4+ T cells were separated out. Participants were given two doses of BNT162b2 or mRNA-1273 vaccine. Each culture had half its medium swapped for IL-2 medium on days 3 and 7. Study-level results: In the late period after vaccination, infection- and vaccine-induced clones contracted markedly.

Measured with immunoSEQ multiplex PCR; TCRdb has only the in-frame clones, and not every one. The profile covers about 57,000 clones, with about four fifths appearing a single time and about 4.6% taken by the ten largest. There are a few counts of this clone. Its antigen is unidentified. The source is a human donor who received a COVID-19 vaccine. Sample: CD4+ T cells from PBMCs cultured without peptide, taken after COVID-19 vaccination.

In DNA, the CDR3 is TGTGCCAGCAGTCTAACAGGGATCTATGGCTACACCTTC. Residues: CASSLTGIYGYTF. The chain recombines TRBV7-9 with TRBJ1-2, with D perhaps matching TRBD1 (6 bases). Germline CDR1 SEHNR, CDR2 FQNEAQ (reference sequence). This CDR3 comprises 13 residues. V lost 6 bases and J 4 bases, leaving 12 bases between the germline ends.